Shown below are 25 T cell receptor beta chains from a single sample sequenced in a study of metastatic and nonmetastatic thyroid tumors. TCRdb used MiXCR to call clones anew from the PCR reads. The profile shows about 22,000 clones, 36% of them singletons. None of the patients had undergone any treatment ahead of thyroid surgery. The sample was blood. These receptors came from a male donor with papillary thyroid cancer or a benign thyroid nodule (not recorded which). Some clones in this sample may be carry-over from other donors' samples.

The chain uses TRBV9 and TRBJ1-6, with no clear D. V was pared by 3 bases and J by 7 bases, with 11 bases between. CDR1 and CDR2 (germline): SGDLS, YYNGEE. CDR3 size: 14 residues. The DNA for the CDR3 is TGTGCCAGCAGCGCGGGATACAGCAATTCACCCCTCCACTTT. Protein: CASSAGYSNSPLHF.

This chain connects TRBV7-9 to TRBJ1-2; no firm D call. From germline, CDR1 is SEHNR and CDR2 FQNEAQ (reference sequence). This CDR3 comprises 13 residues. Trimming shortened V by 1 base and J by 9 bases, and 12 bases separated the two germline ends. The CDR3 sequence is CASSLEGLRSYTF. DNA for the CDR3: TGTGCCAGCAGCTTAGAGGGCCTAAGGAGCTACACCTTC.

This clone was counted only a few times. The CDR3 DNA follows: TGTGCCAGCAGTGAAGTTTCAGGGACAGGGCCCGGGGAGCTGTTTTTT. Encoded protein: CASSEVSGTGPGELFF. The chain carries TRBV6-1 and TRBJ2-2, with 9 positions matching TRBD1. Germline loops: CDR1 MNHNS, CDR2 SASEGT. The CDR3 runs 16 residues. V gave up 1 base and J gave up 6 bases; unmatched junction bases: 6.

The chain carries TRBV5-1 and TRBJ2-5, with TRBD2 as a possible D gene (5 bases). The CDR3 is 14 amino acids. The germline CDR1 and CDR2 sequences are SGHRS and YFSETQ. Trimming cost V 4 bases and J 2 bases, with 12 bases left between them. The CDR3 loop is CASSVYPGQETQYF. DNA for the CDR3: TGCGCCAGCAGCGTGTACCCGGGACAAGAGACCCAGTACTTC.

The chain employs TRBV4-1 and TRBJ2-1; D possibly corresponds to TRBD2 (5 bases). V dropped 0 bases and J dropped 3 bases, with 12 bases sitting between them. There are 16 residues in the CDR3. Germline V gene data show CDR1 as MGHRA and CDR2 as YSYEKL. For the CDR3, the DNA is TGCGCCAGCAGCCAAGAATCCAGCGGAGACTACAATGAGCAGTTCTTC. It codes for CASSQESSGDYNEQFF.

The V call is TRBV9, the J call TRBJ2-5; tentatively, D is TRBD2 (5 bases). Between the trimmed V and J ends, which lost 4 bases and 3 bases, there was a span of 10 bases. Germline assignment: CDR1 SGDLS and CDR2 YYNGEE. CDR3 size: 13 residues. The CDR3 here is CASSPPGKETQYF. DNA of the CDR3: TGTGCCAGCAGCCCCCCGGGGAAAGAGACCCAGTACTTC.

The rearrangement links TRBV7-9 to TRBJ1-2; 7 bases fit TRBD1. Per the germline V gene, CDR1 is SEHNR and CDR2 is FQNEAQ (reference sequence). The CDR3 spans 14 residues. V shed 6 bases and J 4 bases; nucleotides not matched to a gene: 8. In DNA form, the CDR3 reads TGTGCCAGCAGTTTGGCGACAGGGACCTATGGCTACACCTTC. It specifies CASSLATGTYGYTF.

The gene calls are TRBV15 and TRBJ2-7; 11 bases match TRBD1. This CDR3 is built from 15 residues. The V gene end was trimmed by 1 base and the J gene end by 2 bases; junction bases not matched to a gene: 1. The V gene's germline CDR1 is LNHNV and CDR2 YYDKDF (reference sequence). CDR3 sequence reads: CATSRGTGGAYEQYV. CDR3 DNA: TGTGCCACCAGCAGAGGGACAGGGGGCGCCTACGAGCAGTACGTC.

The chain links TRBV28 to TRBJ1-1; D gene uncertain. Germline CDR1 and CDR2: MDHEN and SYDVKM. Trimming left V 2 bases short and J 2 bases short, with 12 bases between. The CDR3 is 15 amino acids. Written as DNA, the CDR3 is TGTGCCAGCAGTTTACCTGGGCAGCCCAACACTGAAGCTTTCTTT. Its translation: CASSLPGQPNTEAFF.

This sequence joins TRBV7-2 and TRBJ1-1, with D possibly being TRBD1 (6 bases). CDR3 size: 14 residues. Per germline, CDR1 SGHTA and CDR2 FQGNSA. Trimming removed 2 bases at V and 10 bases at J, with 17 bases between. Here the CDR3 reads CASSLRGGIGAAFF. CDR3 nucleotide sequence: TGTGCCAGCAGCTTACGAGGGGGGATCGGCGCAGCTTTCTTT.

V usage is TRBV27 and J usage is TRBJ1-5; 8 nucleotides match TRBD1. This CDR3 comprises 15 residues. Unmatched junction bases numbered 7, after V lost 2 bases and J lost 7 bases. CDR1 is MNHEY, CDR2 SMNVEV, per germline (reference sequence). CDR3 sequence (DNA): TGTGCCAGCAGTTTAACCCCGACAGGGGAACAGCCCCAGCATTTT. It encodes CASSLTPTGEQPQHF.

The gene calls are TRBV3-1 and TRBJ2-1; 9 bases match TRBD1. After removal of 1 base from V and 5 bases from J, the junction contained 6 bases not matched to a gene. Germline CDR1 and CDR2: LGHDT and YNNKEL (reference sequence). The CDR3 sequence is 16 residues long. CDR3 amino acids: CASSQVTDRGHNEQFF. In DNA, the CDR3 is TGTGCCAGCAGCCAAGTTACGGACAGGGGCCACAATGAGCAGTTCTTC.

In its sample, this clone ranks as medium-sized. This CDR3 is CASSLDPVSYEQYF. The CDR3 DNA reads as TGCGCCAGCAGCTTGGATCCGGTCTCCTACGAGCAGTACTTC. This rearrangement joins TRBV5-1 to TRBJ2-7, with unresolved D. Germline loops: CDR1 SGHRS, CDR2 YFSETQ. The ends were cut back, 0 bases at V and 0 bases at J, with 7 bases in the middle. The CDR3 consists of 14 residues.

The chain employs TRBV20-1 and TRBJ1-2; D remains unclear. V was clipped by 3 bases and J by 5 bases, with 7 bases between them. This CDR3 comprises 11 residues. In germline, CDR1 is DFQATT, CDR2 SNEGSKA (reference sequence). This CDR3 is CSARRGYGYTF. CDR3 in DNA: TGCAGTGCTAGGAGAGGATATGGCTACACCTTC.

In its sample, this clone ranks as medium-sized. The chain uses TRBV5-1 and TRBJ2-2; 10 bases match TRBD1. Germline CDR1 SGHRS, CDR2 YFSETQ. V dropped 4 bases and J dropped 7; count of bases not matched to a gene: 10. The CDR3 loop spans 16 amino acids. This CDR3 reads CASSVGTGDKFGELFF. The CDR3 nucleotides read TGCGCCAGCAGCGTGGGGACAGGGGACAAATTCGGGGAGCTGTTTTTT.

This clone was seen ten or more times. The chain carries TRBV20-1 and TRBJ2-5; 10 bases match TRBD2. J gave up 5 bases and V 3 bases, and 3 bases lay outside the gene matches. This CDR3 has 13 residues. The germline V gene encodes CDR1 DFQATT and CDR2 SNEGSKA (reference sequence). This CDR3 is CSASVSGRETQYF. The CDR3 DNA is TGCAGTGCTAGCGTTAGCGGGAGGGAGACCCAGTACTTC.

This clone has just a few counts. The chain uses TRBV27 and TRBJ1-1; maybe TRBD1 (6 bases). The CDR3 runs to 14 residues. Germline V lookup: CDR1 MNHEY, CDR2 SMNVEV (reference sequence). V lost 6 bases to trimming and J lost 7 bases, with 18 bases between them. The CDR3: CASSPRGPAYEAFF. Written as DNA, the CDR3 is TGTGCCAGCAGCCCCAGGGGACCTGCCTATGAAGCTTTCTTT.

The J gene is TRBJ2-1, the V gene TRBV11-2; no definite D call. CDR1 and CDR2 from the germline V gene are SGHAT and FQNNGV. V was clipped by 5 bases and J by 0 bases, with 14 bases between them. The CDR3 has 16 amino acids. The DNA of the CDR3 is TGTGCCAGCAGCCACCGATCAGGAGCCTCCTACAATGAGCAGTTCTTC. It yields the protein CASSHRSGASYNEQFF.

This clone was counted at least ten times. The rearrangement links TRBV18 to TRBJ1-1; perhaps TRBD1 as D (6 bases). CDR1 and CDR2 from the germline V gene are KGHSH and LQKENI. Trimming cost V 2 bases and J 0 bases, with 22 bases left between them. This CDR3 comprises 19 residues. The CDR3 reads CASSPGGGRVIFMNTEAFF. The CDR3 DNA sequence: TGTGCCAGCTCACCAGGCGGGGGCCGCGTTATATTCATGAACACTGAAGCTTTCTTT.

This clone was observed at least ten times. V is TRBV15 and J is TRBJ1-2; D is ambiguous. V was cut by 3 bases and J by 0 bases, with 5 bases left in between. The CDR3 totals 13 residues. Germline assignment: CDR1 LNHNV and CDR2 YYDKDF (reference sequence). The DNA for the CDR3 is TGTGCCACCAGCAGCTCAGCTAACTATGGCTACACCTTC. It yields the protein CATSSSANYGYTF.

This clone was picked up many times. The chain combines TRBV29-1 with TRBJ1-2; D gene uncertain. CDR1 and CDR2 from the germline V gene are SQVTM and ANQGSEA. This CDR3 is 17 amino acids long. Trimming removed 7 bases at V and 1 base at J, with 25 bases between. The CDR3 region is CSATRLDSSPSNYGYTF. The CDR3 region has the DNA TGCAGCGCTACACGCCTCGACTCCTCACCAAGTAACTATGGCTACACCTTC.

The chain employs TRBV12-3 or TRBV12-4 and TRBJ2-2, with D perhaps TRBD2 (5 bases). This CDR3 is built from 16 residues. Deletions cut 6 bases from V and 7 bases from J, with 21 bases between. CDR3 nucleotides: TGTGCCAGCAGCCTTGGTCGGGGTAAGGTTGGCGGGGAGCTGTTTTTT. Amino acids: CASSLGRGKVGGELFF.

This clone rates as large. V is TRBV29-1 and J is TRBJ2-5; TRBD1 matches at 10 bases. The J segment lost 4 bases and the V segment lost 1 base, leaving 9 bases of the junction unmatched. Germline CDR1 and CDR2: SQVTM and ANQGSEA. The CDR3 consists of 16 residues. The CDR3 nucleotides read TGCAGCGTTGAAGGACCGGGACAGGGGAGGTCAGAGACCCAGTACTTC. It encodes CSVEGPGQGRSETQYF.

A few counts support this clone. This chain uses TRBV6-5 with TRBJ2-7; D call uncertain. Germline V gene sequence: CDR1 MNHEY, CDR2 SVGAGI. V lost 1 base and J lost 3, with 13 bases in between. The CDR3 is 15 residues long. Written as DNA, the CDR3 is TGTGCCAGCAGTTACTTGTTAGTGGGAAGCTACGAGCAGTACTTC. Its translation: CASSYLLVGSYEQYF.

This clone was counted between two and nine times. The chain employs TRBV19 and TRBJ1-2; the match to TRBD1 covers 8 bases. V was pared by 3 bases and J by 1 base, with 4 bases of the junction left unmatched. Germline lookup yields CDR1 LNHDA and CDR2 SQIVND (reference sequence). CDR3 size: 15 residues. This CDR3 reads CASSIGTGVNYGYTF. CDR3 coding DNA: TGTGCCAGTAGTATTGGGACAGGAGTTAACTATGGCTACACCTTC.